The clone carrying this T cell receptor (beta chain) was counted between two and nine times. Its target is not known. A J-beta primer mix and a sample-barcoded 5' primer were used in a second PCR of roughly 7 to 12 cycles. TCRdb analysed the 5' RACE reads with MiXCR anew, one entry per CDR3 protein. The sample shows fewer than 800,000 distinct CDR3 sequences, approximately 49% of them seen only once. A minimum of 6.5 million PBMCs was isolated per sample. The sample belongs to a study of blood T cells in healthy people across ages. General study results and limits: Older age coincided with a roughly linear decline in TCR beta diversity per million T cells. There were more naive CD4+ cells and higher diversity in long-lived donors than in aged donors. Any conclusive comparison of naive versus antigen-experienced cells was prevented by using unsorted PBMCs.

Material for sequencing was blood. The clonotype was recovered from a woman aged 55-70 years in good health.

The CDR3 sequence: CASRRQIGEKLFF. The CDR3 bases are TGTGCCAGCAGAAGGCAAATCGGTGAAAAACTGTTTTTT. V usage is TRBV2 and J usage is TRBJ1-4; D is unclear. This CDR3 has 13 amino acids. V was shortened by 6 bases and J by 7 bases, with 12 bases between the two germline ends. Germline CDR1 and CDR2: SNHLY and FYNNEI. Full variable domain (remainder filled in from reference TRBV2 and TRBJ1-4): EPEVTQTPSHQVTQMGQEVILRCVPISNHLYFYWYRQILGQKVEFLVSFYNNEISEKSEIFDDQFSVERPDGSNFTLKIRSTKLEDSAMYFCASRRQIGEKLFFGSGTQLSVL.